This is a list of T cell receptor beta chains from one sample in a study of a mutant IDH1 vaccine in newly diagnosed glioma. The protocol was immunoSEQ multiplex PCR, while the TCRdb copy is restricted to in-frame clones and leaves out a portion. The profile shows approximately 70,000 clones, roughly 78% of them singletons. The sample consisted of PBMCs, taken from a glioma patient treated with radiotherapy, temozolomide or both. Every receptor here comes from a man aged 45-65 years with glioma. Each CDR3 is given with its conserved first and last residue. Each record gives: J gene, clone size, D gene, V gene, CDR3 DNA, CDR3 protein. D genes are given only for firm matches. The size of a clone is reported for some rows only, either as once, few or many, or as a class for expanded clones.

TRBJ1-1	NA	NA	TRBV5-1	TGCGCCAGCAGCAGGGCCGGGACACCCAGCACTACTGAAGCTTTCTTT	CASSRAGTPSTTEAFF
TRBJ1-1	medium-sized	TRBD1	TRBV7-2	TGTGCCAGCAGCTTACAGGGGGGATACACTGAAGCTTTCTTT	CASSLQGGYTEAFF
TRBJ2-1	NA	TRBD2	TRBV30	TGTGCGAGCGGGGGGGAAGACAATGAGCAGTTCTTC	CASGGEDNEQFF
TRBJ1-2	NA	NA	TRBV29-1	TGCAGCGTTGAAGAAGGAGCAGTGGGCTATGGCTACACCTTC	CSVEEGAVGYGYTF
TRBJ2-7	NA	TRBD2	TRBV18	TGTGCCAGCTCACCACGGGGAGGGGTTCCGTCCTACGAGCAGTACTTC	CASSPRGGVPSYEQYF
TRBJ2-1	NA	NA	TRBV5-4	TGTGCCAGCAGCTCCATAAGGGTTTACAATGAGCAGTTCTTC	CASSSIRVYNEQFF
TRBJ1-4	NA	NA	TRBV9	TGTGCCAGCAGCGTAGGGCCTGGCGGGGAAAAACTGTTTTTT	CASSVGPGGEKLFF
TRBJ1-5	NA	NA	TRBV6-1	TGTGCCAGCAGCTACTTGGGTAGCAATCAGCCCCAGCATTTT	CASSYLGSNQPQHF
TRBJ2-2	NA	NA	TRBV9	TGTGCCAGCAGCGTAGACCACGCGAACACCGGGGAGCTGTTTTTT	CASSVDHANTGELFF
TRBJ2-6	NA	NA	TRBV7-2	TGTGCCAGCAGGTTCGTTGGGCACCCTGGGGCCAACGTCCTGACTTTC	CASRFVGHPGANVLTF
TRBJ2-5	NA	TRBD2	TRBV9	TGTGCCAGCAGCCCTGAGCGGGGGGCAGGAGAGACCCAGTACTTC	CASSPERGAGETQYF
TRBJ1-2	NA	NA	TRBV6-5	TGTGCCAGCAGTTACTCCCTCCCGGGGGAATATGGCTACACCTTC	CASSYSLPGEYGYTF
TRBJ1-1	NA	NA	TRBV6-4	TGTGCCAGCAGTGACTCCCGGGGTACTGAAGCTTTCTTT	CASSDSRGTEAFF